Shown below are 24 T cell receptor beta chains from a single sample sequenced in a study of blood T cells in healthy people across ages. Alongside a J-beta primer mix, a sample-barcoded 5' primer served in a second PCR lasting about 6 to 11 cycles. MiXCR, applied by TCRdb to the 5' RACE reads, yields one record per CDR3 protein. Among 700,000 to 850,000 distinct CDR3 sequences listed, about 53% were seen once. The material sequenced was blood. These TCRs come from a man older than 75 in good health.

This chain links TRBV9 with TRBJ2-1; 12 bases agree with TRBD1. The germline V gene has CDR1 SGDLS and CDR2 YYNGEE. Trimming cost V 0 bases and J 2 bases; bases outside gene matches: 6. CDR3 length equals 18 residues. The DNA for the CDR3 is TGTGCCAGCAGCGTAGCCGGGACAGGGGGCTACACCTACAATGAGCAGTTCTTC. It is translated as CASSVAGTGGYTYNEQFF.

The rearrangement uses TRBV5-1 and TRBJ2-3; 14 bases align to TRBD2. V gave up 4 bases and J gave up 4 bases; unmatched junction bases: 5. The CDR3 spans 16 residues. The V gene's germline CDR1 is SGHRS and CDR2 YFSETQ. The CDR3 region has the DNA TGCGCCAGCAGCCGCGGGACTAGCGGGAGTGCAGATACGCAGTATTTT. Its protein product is CASSRGTSGSADTQYF.

The CDR3 bases are TGTGCCATCAGTGAGAGGGGACTAGCGGGAACCGACCAAGAGACCCAGTACTTC. Translated, it gives CAISERGLAGTDQETQYF. This chain connects TRBV10-3 to TRBJ2-5, with TRBD2 matching 13 bases. CDR3 length: 18 amino acids. V dropped 2 bases and J dropped 0; count of bases not matched to a gene: 6. Germline V gives CDR1 ENHRY, CDR2 SYGVKD.

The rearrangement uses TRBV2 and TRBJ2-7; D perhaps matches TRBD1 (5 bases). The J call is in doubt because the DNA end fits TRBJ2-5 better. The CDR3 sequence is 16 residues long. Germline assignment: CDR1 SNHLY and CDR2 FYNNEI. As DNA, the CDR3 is TGTGCCAGCGGAAAAACTCCAGAAGGGGAAGGAAAGACCCAGTACTTC. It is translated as CASGKTPEGEGKTQYF.

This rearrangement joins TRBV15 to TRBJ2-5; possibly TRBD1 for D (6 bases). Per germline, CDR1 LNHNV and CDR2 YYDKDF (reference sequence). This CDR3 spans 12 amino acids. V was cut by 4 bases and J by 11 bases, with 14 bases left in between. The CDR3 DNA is TGTGCCACCAGCACAGCAGGGGTTGAGCAGTACTTC. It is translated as CATSTAGVEQYF. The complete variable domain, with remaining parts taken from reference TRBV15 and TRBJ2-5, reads DAMVIQNPRYQVTQFGKPVTLSCSQTLNHNVMYWYQQKSSQAPKLLFHYYDKDFNNEADTPDNFQSRRPNTSFCFLDIRSPGLGDTAMYLCATSTAGVEQYFGPGTRLLVL.

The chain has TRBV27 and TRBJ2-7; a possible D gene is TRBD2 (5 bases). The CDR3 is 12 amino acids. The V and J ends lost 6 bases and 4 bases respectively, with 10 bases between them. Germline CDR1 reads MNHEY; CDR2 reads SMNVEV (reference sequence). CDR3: CASRNGNYEQYF. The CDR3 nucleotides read TGTGCCAGCAGAAACGGGAATTACGAGCAGTACTTC.

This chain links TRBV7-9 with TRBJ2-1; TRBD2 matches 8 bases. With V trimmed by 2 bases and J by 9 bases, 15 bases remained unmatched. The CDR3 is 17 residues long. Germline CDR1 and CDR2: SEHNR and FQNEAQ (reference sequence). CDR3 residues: CASSLSVAGGGRGEQFF. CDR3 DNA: TGTGCCAGCAGCTTAAGTGTGGCGGGAGGCGGGCGTGGTGAGCAGTTCTTC.

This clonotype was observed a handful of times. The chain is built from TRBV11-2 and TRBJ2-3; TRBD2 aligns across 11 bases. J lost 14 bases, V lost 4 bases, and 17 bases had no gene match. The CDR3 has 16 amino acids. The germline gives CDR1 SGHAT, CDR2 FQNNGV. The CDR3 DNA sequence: TGTGCCAGCAGCTCCGTAGCGGGAGGGAGGGACAGATACGCGTATTTT. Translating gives CASSSVAGGRDRYAYF.

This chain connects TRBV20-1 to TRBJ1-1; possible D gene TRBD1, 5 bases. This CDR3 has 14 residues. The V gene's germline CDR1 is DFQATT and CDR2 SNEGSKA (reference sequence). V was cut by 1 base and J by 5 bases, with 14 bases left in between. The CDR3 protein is CSARAGVGVTEAFF. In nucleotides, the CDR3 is TGCAGTGCTAGAGCGGGGGTGGGGGTTACTGAAGCTTTCTTT.

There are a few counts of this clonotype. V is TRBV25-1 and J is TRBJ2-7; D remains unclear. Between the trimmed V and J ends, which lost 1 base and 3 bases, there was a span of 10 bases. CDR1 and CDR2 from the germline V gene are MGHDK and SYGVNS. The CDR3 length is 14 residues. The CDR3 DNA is TGTGCCAGCAGTGAATTTACGGAGATCTACGAGCAGTACTTC. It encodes CASSEFTEIYEQYF.

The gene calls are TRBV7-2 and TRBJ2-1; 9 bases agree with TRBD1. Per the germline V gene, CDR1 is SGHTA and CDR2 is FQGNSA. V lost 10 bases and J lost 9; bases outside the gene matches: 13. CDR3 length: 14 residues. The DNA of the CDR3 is TGTGCCAACACATTGGGGACAGGGATCATTGAGCAGTTCTTC. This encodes CANTLGTGIIEQFF.

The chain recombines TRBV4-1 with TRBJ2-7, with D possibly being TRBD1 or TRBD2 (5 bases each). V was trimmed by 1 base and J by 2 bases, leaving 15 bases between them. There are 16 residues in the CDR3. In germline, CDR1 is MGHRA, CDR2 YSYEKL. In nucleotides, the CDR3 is TGCGCCAGCAGCCAAGGTCGTGGCCGGGACCCCTACGAGCAGTACTTC. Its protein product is CASSQGRGRDPYEQYF.

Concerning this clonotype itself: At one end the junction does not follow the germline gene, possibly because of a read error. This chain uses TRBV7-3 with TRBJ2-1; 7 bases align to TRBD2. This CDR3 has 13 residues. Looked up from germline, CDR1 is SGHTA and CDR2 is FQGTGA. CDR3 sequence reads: CAGSLGTTNQQFF. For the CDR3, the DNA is TGTGCCGGCAGCCTAGGGACTACCAATCAGCAGTTCTTC.

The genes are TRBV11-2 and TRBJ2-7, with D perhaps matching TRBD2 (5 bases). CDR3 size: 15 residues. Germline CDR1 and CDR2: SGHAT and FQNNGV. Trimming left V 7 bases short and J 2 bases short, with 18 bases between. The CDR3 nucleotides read TGTGCCAGCACTGACCGGGATAGCCTAACCTACGAGCAGTACTTC. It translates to CASTDRDSLTYEQYF.

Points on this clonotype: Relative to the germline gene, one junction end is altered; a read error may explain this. The CDR3 DNA follows: TGCGCCAGTAGCTTGGGCGGGAGCTTCTACAATGAGCAGTTCTTC. Protein sequence: CASSLGGSFYNEQFF. This chain uses TRBV5-1 with TRBJ2-1; 7 nucleotides match TRBD2. CDR1 is SGHRS and CDR2 is YFSETQ in the germline V gene. CDR3 length: 15 residues. Supplemented by reference TRBV5-1 and TRBJ2-1, the full variable domain reads KAGVTQTPRYLIKTRGQQVTLSCSPISGHRSVSWYQQTPGQGLQFLFEYFSETQRNKGNFPGRFSGRQFSNSRSEMNVSTLELGDSALYLCASSLGGSFYNEQFFGPGTRLTVL.

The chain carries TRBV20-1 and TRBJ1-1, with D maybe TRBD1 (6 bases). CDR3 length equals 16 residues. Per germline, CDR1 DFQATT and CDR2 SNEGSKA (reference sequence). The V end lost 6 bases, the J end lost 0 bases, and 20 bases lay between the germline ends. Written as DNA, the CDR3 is TGCAGTGCCCCAGGAGGGGGTGGGATCATGAACACTGAAGCTTTCTTT. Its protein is CSAPGGGGIMNTEAFF.

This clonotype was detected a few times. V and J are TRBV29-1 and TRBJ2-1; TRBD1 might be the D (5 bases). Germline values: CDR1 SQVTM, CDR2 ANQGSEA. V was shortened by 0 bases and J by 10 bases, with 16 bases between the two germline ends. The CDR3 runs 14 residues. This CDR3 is CSVEDPGARLEQFF. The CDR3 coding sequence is TGCAGCGTTGAAGATCCTGGGGCGCGTCTGGAGCAGTTCTTC.

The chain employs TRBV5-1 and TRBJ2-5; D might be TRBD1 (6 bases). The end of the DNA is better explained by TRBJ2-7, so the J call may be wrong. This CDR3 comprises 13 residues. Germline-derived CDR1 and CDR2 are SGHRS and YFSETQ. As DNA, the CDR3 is TGCGCCAGCAGTCGGGACACCGTAGGCGAGCAGTACTTC. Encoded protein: CASSRDTVGEQYF.

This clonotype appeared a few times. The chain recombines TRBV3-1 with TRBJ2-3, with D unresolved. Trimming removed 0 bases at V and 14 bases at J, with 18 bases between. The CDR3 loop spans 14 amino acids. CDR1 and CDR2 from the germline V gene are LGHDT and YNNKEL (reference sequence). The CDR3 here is CASSQEVVSRYAYF. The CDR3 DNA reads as TGTGCCAGCAGCCAAGAGGTAGTCTCTAGATACGCGTATTTT.

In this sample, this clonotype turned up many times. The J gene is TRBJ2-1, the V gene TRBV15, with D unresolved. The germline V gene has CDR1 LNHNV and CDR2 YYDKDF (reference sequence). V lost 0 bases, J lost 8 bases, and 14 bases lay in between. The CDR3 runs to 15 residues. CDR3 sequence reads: CATSRDRRSVDEQFF. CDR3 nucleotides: TGTGCCACCAGCAGAGATCGTCGGAGCGTTGATGAGCAGTTCTTC.

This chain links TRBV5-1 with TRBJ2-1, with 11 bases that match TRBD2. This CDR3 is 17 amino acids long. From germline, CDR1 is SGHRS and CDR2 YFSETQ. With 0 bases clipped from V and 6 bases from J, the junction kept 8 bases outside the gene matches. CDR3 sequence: CASSLAAASGRFNEQFF. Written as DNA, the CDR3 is TGCGCCAGCAGCTTGGCCGCGGCTAGCGGGAGGTTCAATGAGCAGTTCTTC.

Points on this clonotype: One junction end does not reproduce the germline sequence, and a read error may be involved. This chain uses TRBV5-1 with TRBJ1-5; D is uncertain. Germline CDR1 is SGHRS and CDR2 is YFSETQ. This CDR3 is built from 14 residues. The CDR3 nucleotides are TGCACCAGCAGCTTAGGCCAGGAGGATCAGCCCCAGCATTTT. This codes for CTSSLGQEDQPQHF.

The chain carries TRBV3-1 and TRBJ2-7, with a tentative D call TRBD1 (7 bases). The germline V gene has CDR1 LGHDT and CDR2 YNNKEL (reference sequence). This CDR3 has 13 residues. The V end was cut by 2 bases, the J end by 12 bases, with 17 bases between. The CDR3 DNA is TGTGCCAGCAGCCAAAACGAGGGGGGACAGCGGTACTTC. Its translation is CASSQNEGGQRYF.

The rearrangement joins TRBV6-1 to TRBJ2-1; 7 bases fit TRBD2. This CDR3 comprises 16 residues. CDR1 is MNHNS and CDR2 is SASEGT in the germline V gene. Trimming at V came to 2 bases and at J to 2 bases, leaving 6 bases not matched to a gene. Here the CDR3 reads CASSEFAGEAYNEQFF. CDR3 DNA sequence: TGTGCCAGCAGTGAATTTGCGGGAGAAGCCTACAATGAGCAGTTCTTC.